The present entry profiles one TCR beta chain with its context. Its antigen is currently not known. Base qualities are not at hand, and no much larger clone is one base apart. The data originate from a study of Ad26.COV2.S vaccination and SARS-CoV-2 variants (dated by TCRdb to the early 2020s). As for the study more broadly: Vaccine-arm donors were drawn from COV1001, a multicentre, randomized, double-blind, placebo-controlled phase I-IIa trial of Ad26.COV2.S in healthy adults. TCRbeta repertoire sequencing was used to assess the specificity and breadth of SARS-CoV-2-reactive T cell receptors after Ad26.COV2.S vaccination. Participants in the trial were split at random into five groups of five each, receiving low-dose or high-dose Ad26.COV2.S once or twice, or else placebo on both occasions. Throughout the experiments and outcome assessment, investigators stayed blinded to trial group allocation. Ad26.COV2.S was given intramuscularly at 5x10^10 or 1x10^11 viral particles, as a single shot or as two shots 56 days apart. The TCR-sequenced set comprised around 30 samples: around 20 Ad26.COV2.S vaccine recipients, 5 placebo recipients and 8 SARS-CoV-2 convalescent individuals. Results and caveats for the whole study, not just this receptor: The study was not powered to compare responses between vaccine doses or regimens. Comparable non-spike TCR breadth was observed between vaccine and placebo recipients, consistent with only spike being contained in the vaccine. After vaccination, substantial breadth of spike-specific CD8+ and CD4+ T cell responses was reported. The authors noted that total T cell responses may have been underestimated by the TCR breadth and depth analyses. Spike-specific TCR breadth was higher in Ad26.COV2.S recipients than in placebo recipients (P = 0.0014).

TCRbeta CDR3 regions were sequenced with the immunoSEQ Assay. After extraction, genomic DNA underwent amplification by bias-controlled multiplex PCR, followed by high-throughput sequencing. Per the authors' processing: To quantify the absolute abundance of each unique TCRbeta CDR3 region, sequences were collapsed and filtered. T cell fraction was estimated by normalizing TCRbeta template counts to usable DNA, which was measured by amplifying reference genes present in all nucleated cells. Repertoire TCRs were annotated as SARS-CoV-2-specific when V gene, CDR3 amino acid sequence and J gene were exactly matched to a known reactive TCR set. The reference SARS-CoV-2 TCR set came from MIRA and was filtered for enrichment in COVID-19-positive ImmuneCODE repertoires, removing public or cross-reactive TCRs. Using the MIRA antigens, annotated TCRs were further analysed by specific ORF or by position within an ORF. Depth was the summed frequency of annotated unique rearrangements, while breadth was defined as annotated unique rearrangements over total unique productive rearrangements. Two-sided Wilcoxon rank-sum tests were used to compare TCR breadth between groups. This is the immuneACCESS table as TCRdb keeps it, with only in-frame sequences that have V and J called. A part of the clones is gone; compared with another copy, unresolved V genes explain less than half, and the rest is unexplained. From that table come the V and J calls and clone size; the DNA was used to work out D and trimming. The sample table contains roughly 460,000 clones; only one count was recorded for roughly nine tenths of them. The ten largest account for roughly 1.7% of the sample.

The CDR3 numbers 16 residues from cysteine through phenylalanine. Left in the record is the CDR3 DNA by itself, 48 bases read in frame from the first base. Sequences SGHTA (CDR1) and FQGNSA (CDR2) are obtained from the germline V gene. V is cut by 1 base and J by 5 bases, and the space between the germline ends is 18 bases. The sample's treatment or condition label, decoded: 19 received Ad26.COV2.S at low or high dose, single or two shots; about 5 received placebo; per-sample allocation not given. Repertoires of vaccine and placebo recipients were sequenced from samples collected on day 63 after the first injection. In Cohort 1b, 25 or so adults aged 18-55 years were enrolled at a single site in Boston, USA, between 29 July and 7 August 2020. Ad26.COV2.S consisted of a replication-incompetent adenovirus type 26 vector by which a prefusion-stabilized SARS-CoV-2 spike protein from the original Wuhan strain was expressed.

The V and J genes are TRBV7-2 and TRBJ2-7, with TRBD2 perhaps the D gene, on 6 matching bases. The source was peripheral blood, collected in a trial of Ad26.COV2.S vaccine versus placebo. This sequence was found in a person between 18 and 60 years old who received the Ad26.COV2.S COVID-19 vaccine or a placebo. The CDR3 protein: CASSLVTSFGDHEQYF. The DNA sequence is given as TGTGCCAGCAGCTTAGTAACTAGCTTTGGAGACCACGAGCAGTACTTC.